Below, 25 T cell receptor beta chains from the same sample are listed, as sequenced in a study of Graves' ophthalmopathy and Graves' hyperthyroidism. Beta-chain TCR CDR3 regions were amplified from RNA transcripts. Scientists carried out first-round RT-PCR using HTBI primers and then a second-round multiplex PCR. TCRdb reanalysed the multiplex PCR reads using MiXCR and keeps one entry per CDR3 protein. The table has around 1,000,000 distinct CDR3 sequences, about 35% seen once. The sample consisted of peripheral blood or thyroid tissue (not recorded which). The receptor source for this set is an adult man with Graves' hyperthyroidism.

The chain joins TRBV29-1 to TRBJ1-1; tentative D call: TRBD1 (5 bases). The CDR3 has 9 amino acids. Looked up from germline, CDR1 is SQVTM and CDR2 is ANQGSEA. The germline V and J ends were trimmed by 4 bases and 9 bases, with 6 bases remaining between them. DNA of the CDR3: TGCAGCGTTGGGGGGAAAGCTTTCTTT. Encoded protein: CSVGGKAFF.

This clonotype has at least ten counts. The CDR3 sequence is CASSALQTYGYTF. DNA of the CDR3: TGTGCCAGCAGCGCCCTTCAGACGTATGGCTACACCTTC. This chain links TRBV9 with TRBJ1-2; D call uncertain. This CDR3 is built from 13 residues. The V end lost 3 bases, the J end lost 5 bases, and 11 bases lay between the germline ends. CDR1 and CDR2 from the germline V gene are SGDLS and YYNGEE.

This clonotype was counted ten times or more. The genes are TRBV2 and TRBJ1-2, with D uncertain. V was cut by 4 bases and J by 2 bases, with 8 bases left in between. The CDR3 runs to 13 residues. Germline V CDR1 and CDR2: SNHLY, FYNNEI. The CDR3 DNA is TGTGCCAGCAGTGGAGCGGGAAACTATGGCTACACCTTC. As protein: CASSGAGNYGYTF. Drawing the rest from reference TRBV2 and TRBJ1-2, the complete variable domain is EPEVTQTPSHQVTQMGQEVILRCVPISNHLYFYWYRQILGQKVEFLVSFYNNEISEKSEIFDDQFSVERPDGSNFTLKIRSTKLEDSAMYFCASSGAGNYGYTFGSGTRLTVV.

In this sample, this clonotype turned up a few times. This rearrangement joins TRBV3-1 to TRBJ1-6; weak D call: TRBD1 (5 bases). CDR1 is LGHDT, CDR2 YNNKEL, per germline (reference sequence). Trimming cost V 4 bases and J 0 bases, with 13 bases left between them. This CDR3 region has 17 residues. The CDR3 is CASSRDPFSSYNSPLHF. The CDR3 nucleotides read TGTGCCAGCAGCCGGGACCCTTTTAGCTCCTATAATTCACCCCTCCACTTT.

This clonotype was detected a few times. V is TRBV7-8 and J is TRBJ1-1, with 7 bases aligning to TRBD1. Unmatched junction bases numbered 5, after V lost 10 bases and J lost 6 bases. The CDR3 has 11 amino acids. Germline values: CDR1 SGHVS, CDR2 FQNEAQ. In DNA form, the CDR3 reads TGTGCCACCAGGGGGGCCGCTGAAGCTTTCTTT. It yields the protein CATRGAAEAFF.

This clonotype has a handful of counts. The V and J genes are TRBV19 and TRBJ2-7, with no clear D. Trimming cost V 0 bases and J 1 base, with 7 bases left between them. CDR3 length: 14 residues. CDR1 and CDR2 from the germline V gene are LNHDA and SQIVND (reference sequence). CDR3 sequence (DNA): TGTGCCAGTAGTATAGAGGTCCGGTCCTACGAGCAGTACTTC. Its translation is CASSIEVRSYEQYF.

In this sample, this clonotype turned up many times. Since a much larger clone is just one base distant, this may be a read error. V gene TRBV7-6 combines with J gene TRBJ2-5, with D hard to call. The germline V gene has CDR1 SGHVS and CDR2 FNYEAQ. Trimming took 1 base from V and 3 from J, leaving 6 bases between them. The CDR3 contains 13 residues. In DNA, the CDR3 is TGTGCCAGCAGCTTAGGCTGGGAAGAGACCCAGTACTTC. This gives the protein CASSLGWEETQYF.

The CDR3: CASSSPGQDQYQETQYF. The DNA for the CDR3 is TGTGCCAGCAGTTCACCAGGACAGGATCAATACCAAGAGACCCAGTACTTC. V usage is TRBV28 and J usage is TRBJ2-5; 7 nucleotides agree with TRBD1. The CDR3 has 17 residues. V lost 4 bases and J lost 0; bases outside the gene matches: 11. CDR1 and CDR2 from the germline V gene are MDHEN and SYDVKM. Full variable domain (missing parts from reference TRBV28 and TRBJ2-5): DVKVTQSSRYLVKRTGEKVFLECVQDMDHENMFWYRQDPGLGLRLIYFSYDVKMKEKGDIPEGYSVSREKKERFSLILESASTNQTSMYLCASSSPGQDQYQETQYFGPGTRLLVL.

This chain links TRBV4-3 with TRBJ2-7; 8 bases align to TRBD2. V lost 0 bases, J lost 4 bases, and 8 bases stayed unmatched. This CDR3 spans 16 amino acids. Per germline, CDR1 LGHNA and CDR2 YSLEER. Here the CDR3 DNA reads TGCGCCAGCAGCCAAGAAATTGCGGGGGGACCGTACGAGCAGTACTTC. The encoded protein is CASSQEIAGGPYEQYF.

The table lists this clonotype with many counts. The V gene is TRBV5-8, the J gene TRBJ1-2; D gene ambiguous. This CDR3 comprises 13 residues. CDR1 is SGHTS, CDR2 YDEGEE, per germline. V gave up 1 base and J gave up 6 bases, with 10 bases separating them. CDR3 sequence (DNA): TGTGCCAGCAGCTTGATCGGAAGGAATGGCTACACCTTC. It is translated as CASSLIGRNGYTF.

J is TRBJ1-2 and V is TRBV29-1; unclear D gene. CDR1 and CDR2 (germline): SQVTM, ANQGSEA. V lost 7 bases to trimming and J lost 0 bases, with 15 bases between them. The CDR3 contains 14 residues. This chain's CDR3 is CSAEDGQANYGYTF. The CDR3 DNA follows: TGCAGCGCCGAGGATGGGCAGGCTAACTATGGCTACACCTTC. Variable domain in full (rest from reference TRBV29-1 and TRBJ1-2): SAVISQKPSRDICQRGTSLTIQCQVDSQVTMMFWYRQQPGQSLTLIATANQGSEATYESGFVIDKFPISRPNLTFSTLTVSNMSPEDSSIYLCSAEDGQANYGYTFGSGTRLTVV.

The rearrangement links TRBV10-3 to TRBJ1-5, with D possibly TRBD1 on 5 matching bases. V was cut by 3 bases and J by 2 bases, with 14 bases left in between. The CDR3 spans 16 residues. Germline CDR1 reads ENHRY; CDR2 reads SYGVKD. The CDR3 region is CAISDRQRSGNQPQHF. The CDR3 nucleotides read TGTGCCATCAGTGACCGACAGCGTTCCGGCAATCAGCCCCAGCATTTT.

Concerning this clonotype itself: An end of the junction does not agree with germline; a read error may underlie this. J is TRBJ1-6 and V is TRBV5-1, with D maybe TRBD1 (5 bases). The germline V gene encodes CDR1 SGHRS and CDR2 YFSETQ. The CDR3 contains 16 residues. For the CDR3, the DNA is TGCGCCAGCAGCTTGGAAAGCGGGACCTATAATTCACCCCCCCACTTT. It specifies CASSLESGTYNSPPHF. The complete variable domain, with remaining parts taken from reference TRBV5-1 and TRBJ1-6, reads KAGVTQTPRYLIKTRGQQVTLSCSPISGHRSVSWYQQTPGQGLQFLFEYFSETQRNKGNFPGRFSGRQFSNSRSEMNVSTLELGDSALYLCASSLESGTYNSPPHFGNGTRLTVT.

This clonotype showed up just a few times. The chain combines TRBV10-3 with TRBJ2-2, with 7 bases identical to TRBD2. V was pared by 7 bases and J by 0 bases, with 8 bases of the junction left unmatched. The CDR3 has 16 residues. The V gene's germline CDR1 is ENHRY and CDR2 SYGVKD. The DNA for the CDR3 is TGTGCCATCAACCCCGGGAGGAACGCGAACACCGGGGAGCTGTTTTTT. This gives the protein CAINPGRNANTGELFF.

CDR3 DNA sequence: TGTGCCATCAGTGCCTCCCGGGACAGATTGTATAATTCACCCCTCCACTTT. Translation gives CAISASRDRLYNSPLHF. V is TRBV10-3 and J is TRBJ1-6; 7 bases align to TRBD1. Germline CDR1 ENHRY, CDR2 SYGVKD. The trim removed 4 bases at V and 4 bases at J, leaving 10 bases unmatched. CDR3 length: 17 residues.

This chain uses TRBV7-9 with TRBJ2-7; tentatively, D is TRBD1 (6 bases). V lost 8 bases, J lost 2 bases, and 13 bases lay in between. The germline CDR1 and CDR2 sequences are SEHNR and FQNEAQ (reference sequence). The CDR3 loop spans 13 amino acids. DNA of the CDR3: TGTGCCAGCTTACCCACAGGGCCCTACGAGCAGTACTTC. It is translated as CASLPTGPYEQYF.

V gene TRBV24-1 combines with J gene TRBJ2-5; perhaps TRBD2 as D (6 bases). The CDR3 is made up of 13 amino acids. Germline assignment: CDR1 KGHDR and CDR2 SFDVKD. Trimming took 10 bases from V and 2 from J, leaving 13 bases between them. The CDR3: CATGAGTQETQYF. The CDR3 region has the DNA TGTGCCACGGGAGCCGGGACTCAAGAGACCCAGTACTTC.

The chain is built from TRBV18 and TRBJ1-5; 7 bases are shared with TRBD1. Trimming took 2 bases from V and 7 from J; bases not matched to a gene: 5. Germline CDR1 reads KGHSH; CDR2 reads LQKENI. The CDR3 runs 14 residues. CDR3 amino acids: CASSPGQAPQPQHF. DNA of the CDR3: TGTGCCAGCTCACCAGGACAGGCTCCACAGCCCCAGCATTTT. The full variable domain, with the rest looked up from reference TRBV18 and TRBJ1-5, is NAGVMQNPRHLVRRRGQEARLRCSPMKGHSHVYWYRQLPEEGLKFMVYLQKENIIDESGMPKERFSAEFPKEGPSILRIQQVVRGDSAAYFCASSPGQAPQPQHFGDGTRLSIL.

This clonotype was detected many times. This chain connects TRBV19 to TRBJ1-2; TRBD1 matches 8 bases. Germline CDR1 and CDR2: LNHDA and SQIVND (reference sequence). This CDR3 comprises 14 residues. With 2 bases clipped from V and 7 bases from J, the junction kept 6 bases outside the gene matches. The CDR3 DNA is TGTGCCAGTAGTATAACCCAGGGGGCGCGTGGCTACACCTTC. This codes for CASSITQGARGYTF.

This clonotype occurred many times. The chain links TRBV7-2 to TRBJ1-1; 7 bases agree with TRBD1. The CDR3 has 13 residues. From germline, CDR1 is SGHTA and CDR2 FQGNSA. Trimming removed 3 bases from V and 4 bases from J; junction bases left unmatched: 2. The DNA of the CDR3 is TGTGCCAGCAGCTTTAAGGGGGCCACTGAAGCTTTCTTT. Translating it yields CASSFKGATEAFF.

This clonotype appeared many times. The chain recombines TRBV7-8 with TRBJ2-7; 9 positions match TRBD2. This CDR3 contains 18 residues. V dropped 0 bases and J dropped 1; count of bases not matched to a gene: 10. CDR1 is SGHVS, CDR2 FQNEAQ, per germline. The CDR3 protein is CASSLALGRAGGSYEQYF. CDR3 nucleotide sequence: TGTGCCAGCAGCTTAGCTCTCGGACGAGCGGGGGGATCCTACGAGCAGTACTTC.

This clonotype was counted between two and nine times. The chain carries TRBV7-2 and TRBJ1-2; possible D gene TRBD1, 5 bases. CDR1 is SGHTA and CDR2 is FQGNSA in the germline V gene. Trimming took off 5 bases at V and 3 bases at J, with 25 bases between the two ends. The CDR3 length is 18 residues. CDR3 region: CASSPRQRLTKTHYGYTF. CDR3 coding DNA: TGTGCCAGCAGCCCTAGACAGAGGCTTACTAAAACCCACTATGGCTACACCTTC. Supplemented by reference TRBV7-2 and TRBJ1-2, the full variable domain reads GAGVSQSPSNKVTEKGKDVELRCDPISGHTALYWYRQSLGQGLEFLIYFQGNSAPDKSGLPSDRFSAERTGGSVSTLTIQRTQQEDSAVYLCASSPRQRLTKTHYGYTFGSGTRLTVV.

The rearrangement joins TRBV2 to TRBJ2-7, with TRBD1 identical over 12 bases. Germline V lookup: CDR1 SNHLY, CDR2 FYNNEI. J lost 7 bases, V lost 8 bases, and 9 bases had no gene match. The CDR3 has 14 residues. The CDR3 sequence: CASLSGTGGGEQYF. CDR3 sequence (DNA): TGTGCCAGCCTCTCCGGGACAGGGGGCGGTGAGCAGTACTTC.

This clonotype was observed at least ten times. The V and J genes are TRBV19 and TRBJ1-1; 8 bases fit TRBD1. This CDR3 has 17 amino acids. Trimming took 0 bases from V and 4 from J; bases not matched to a gene: 10. Germline CDR1 is LNHDA and CDR2 is SQIVND (reference sequence). The CDR3 reads CASSIDPLGQGRTEAFF. For the CDR3, the DNA is TGTGCCAGTAGTATAGATCCCTTAGGACAGGGCCGCACTGAAGCTTTCTTT.

This clonotype has more than one count but fewer than ten. The chain recombines TRBV7-6 with TRBJ2-2; TRBD2 matches at 14 bases. Germline CDR1 SGHVS, CDR2 FNYEAQ. This CDR3 is 18 amino acids long. Unmatched junction bases numbered 11, after V lost 5 bases and J lost 6 bases. The CDR3 nucleotides are TGTGCCAGCAGCCACGGGACTAGCGGGAGTAAAATAGCCGGGGAGCTGTTTTTT. It specifies CASSHGTSGSKIAGELFF.